This TCR beta chain was sequenced in a study of T cells in localized non-small cell lung cancer. The trim removed 2 bases at V and 2 bases at J, leaving 9 bases unmatched. The CDR3 covers 17 residues. CDR1 is GTSNPN and CDR2 is SVGIG in the germline V gene (reference sequence). Using immunoSEQ multiplex PCR, the repertoire was profiled, and TCRdb retains in-frame clones only, with some absent. The data show about 78,000 clones, with around four fifths seen just once and about 2.7% held by the top ten. The sequences come from peripheral blood, collected before any cancer treatment. The chain recombines TRBV30 with TRBJ1-5, with TRBD1 matching over 10 bases. The sequence came from a man aged 40 to 69 with stage I lung adenocarcinoma. Here the CDR3 DNA reads TGTGCCTGGAGTACCTGGACAGGGGGAAGAGGCAATCAGCCCCAGCATTTT. Residues: CAWSTWTGGRGNQPQHF.